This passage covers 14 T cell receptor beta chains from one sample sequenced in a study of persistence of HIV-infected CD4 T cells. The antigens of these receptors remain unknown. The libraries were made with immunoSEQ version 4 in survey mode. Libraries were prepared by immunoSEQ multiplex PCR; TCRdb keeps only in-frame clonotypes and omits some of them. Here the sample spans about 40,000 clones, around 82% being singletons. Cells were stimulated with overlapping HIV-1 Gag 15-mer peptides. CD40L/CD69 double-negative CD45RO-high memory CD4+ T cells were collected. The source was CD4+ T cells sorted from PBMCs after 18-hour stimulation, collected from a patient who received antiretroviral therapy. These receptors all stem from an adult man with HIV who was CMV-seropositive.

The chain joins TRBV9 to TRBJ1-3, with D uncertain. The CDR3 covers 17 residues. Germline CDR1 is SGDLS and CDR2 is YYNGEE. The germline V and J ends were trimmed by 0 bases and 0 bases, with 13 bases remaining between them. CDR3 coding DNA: TGTGCCAGCAGCGTAGACCCGAAGACCCACTCTGGAAACACCATATATTTT. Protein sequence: CASSVDPKTHSGNTIYF.

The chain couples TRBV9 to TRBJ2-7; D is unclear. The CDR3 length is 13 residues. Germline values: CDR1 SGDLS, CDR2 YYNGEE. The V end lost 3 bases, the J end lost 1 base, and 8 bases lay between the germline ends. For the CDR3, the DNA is TGTGCCAGCAGCGCACAGAATTCCTACGAGCAGTACTTC. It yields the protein CASSAQNSYEQYF.

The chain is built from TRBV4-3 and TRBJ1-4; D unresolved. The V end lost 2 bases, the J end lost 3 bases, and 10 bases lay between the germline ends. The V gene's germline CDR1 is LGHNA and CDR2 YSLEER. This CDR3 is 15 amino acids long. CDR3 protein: CASSQTPTSNEKLFF. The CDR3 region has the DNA TGCGCCAGCAGCCAAACACCTACTTCTAATGAAAAACTGTTTTTT.

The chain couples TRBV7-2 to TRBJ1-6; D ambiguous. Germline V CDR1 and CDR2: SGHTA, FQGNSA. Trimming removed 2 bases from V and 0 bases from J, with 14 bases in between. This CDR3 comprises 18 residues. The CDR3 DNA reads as TGTGCCAGCAGCTTATTCGTACTCTCCAGCTCCTATAATTCACCCCTCCACTTT. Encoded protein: CASSLFVLSSSYNSPLHF. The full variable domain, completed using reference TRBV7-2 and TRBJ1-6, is GAGVSQSPSNKVTEKGKDVELRCDPISGHTALYWYRQSLGQGLEFLIYFQGNSAPDKSGLPSDRFSAERTGGSVSTLTIQRTQQEDSAVYLCASSLFVLSSSYNSPLHFGNGTRLTVT.

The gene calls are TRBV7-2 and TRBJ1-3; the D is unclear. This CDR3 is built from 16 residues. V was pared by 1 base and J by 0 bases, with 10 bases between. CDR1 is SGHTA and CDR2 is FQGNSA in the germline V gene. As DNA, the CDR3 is TGTGCCAGCAGCTTAGGCTTTGGGCTCTCTGGAAACACCATATATTTT. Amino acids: CASSLGFGLSGNTIYF.

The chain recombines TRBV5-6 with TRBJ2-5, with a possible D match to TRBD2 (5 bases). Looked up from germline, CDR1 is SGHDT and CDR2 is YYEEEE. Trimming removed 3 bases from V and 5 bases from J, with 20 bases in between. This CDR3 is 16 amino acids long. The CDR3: CASSSELERRWETQYF. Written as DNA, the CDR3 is TGTGCCAGCAGCTCGGAATTGGAGCGGAGGTGGGAGACCCAGTACTTC.

The DNA for the CDR3 is TGTGCCAGCAGCTCCGACAGGGGGGTCATTCAGTACTTC. It codes for CASSSDRGVIQYF. The chain carries TRBV7-2 and TRBJ2-4, with 9 bases aligning to TRBD1. Germline V gene sequence: CDR1 SGHTA, CDR2 FQGNSA. This CDR3 region has 13 residues. The junction had 4 bases not matched to a gene; V was cut back by 4 bases and J by 9 bases.

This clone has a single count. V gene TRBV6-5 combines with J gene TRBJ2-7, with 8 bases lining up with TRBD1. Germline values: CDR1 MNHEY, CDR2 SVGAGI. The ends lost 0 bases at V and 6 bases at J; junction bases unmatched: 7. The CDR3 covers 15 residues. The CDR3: CASSYSRQGSGEQYF. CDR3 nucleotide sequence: TGTGCCAGCAGTTACTCTCGACAGGGGAGTGGCGAGCAGTACTTC.

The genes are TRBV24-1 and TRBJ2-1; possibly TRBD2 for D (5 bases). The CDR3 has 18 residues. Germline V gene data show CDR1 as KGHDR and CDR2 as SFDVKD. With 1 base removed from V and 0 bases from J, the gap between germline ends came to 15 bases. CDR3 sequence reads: CATSDFRSGLASYNEQFF. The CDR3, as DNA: TGTGCCACCAGTGATTTCCGGTCGGGCCTAGCCTCCTACAATGAGCAGTTCTTC.

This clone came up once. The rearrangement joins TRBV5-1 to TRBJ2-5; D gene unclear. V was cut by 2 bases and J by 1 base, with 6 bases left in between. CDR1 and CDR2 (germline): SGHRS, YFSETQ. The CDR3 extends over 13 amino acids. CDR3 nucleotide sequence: TGCGCCAGCAGCTTCGGCCCCCAAGAGACCCAGTACTTC. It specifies CASSFGPQETQYF.

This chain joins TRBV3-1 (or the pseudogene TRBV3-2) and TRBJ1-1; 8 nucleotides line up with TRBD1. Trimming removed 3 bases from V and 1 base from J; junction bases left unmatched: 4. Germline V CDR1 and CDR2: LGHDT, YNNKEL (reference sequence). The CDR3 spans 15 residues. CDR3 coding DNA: TGTGCCAGCAGCCATCCTCAGGGGGCGAACACTGAAGCTTTCTTT. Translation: CASSHPQGANTEAFF.

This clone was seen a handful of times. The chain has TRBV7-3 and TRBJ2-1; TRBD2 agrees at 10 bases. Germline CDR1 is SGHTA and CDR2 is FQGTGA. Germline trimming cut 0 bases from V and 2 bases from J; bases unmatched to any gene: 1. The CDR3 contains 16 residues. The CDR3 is CASSLTSGRPYNEQFF. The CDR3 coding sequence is TGTGCCAGCAGCTTAACTAGCGGGAGGCCCTACAATGAGCAGTTCTTC.

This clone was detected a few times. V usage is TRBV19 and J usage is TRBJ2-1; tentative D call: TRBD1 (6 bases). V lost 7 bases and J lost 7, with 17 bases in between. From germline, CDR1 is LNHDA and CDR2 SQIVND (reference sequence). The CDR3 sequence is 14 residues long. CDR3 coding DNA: TGTGCCAGTAACAAGGACAGCTTAAGGAATGAGCAGTTCTTC. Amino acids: CASNKDSLRNEQFF. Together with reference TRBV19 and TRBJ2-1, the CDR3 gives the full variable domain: DGGITQSPKYLFRKEGQNVTLSCEQNLNHDAMYWYRQDPGQGLRLIYYSQIVNDFQKGDIAEGYSVSREKKESFPLTVTSAQKNPTAFYLCASNKDSLRNEQFFGPGTRLTVL.

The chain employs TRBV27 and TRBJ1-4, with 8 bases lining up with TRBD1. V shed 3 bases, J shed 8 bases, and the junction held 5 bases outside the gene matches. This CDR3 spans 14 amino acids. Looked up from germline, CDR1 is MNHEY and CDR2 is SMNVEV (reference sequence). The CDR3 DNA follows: TGTGCCAGCAGTTTGTACAGGGGGAGGGAAAAACTGTTTTTT. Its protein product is CASSLYRGREKLFF.